This record looks at one TCR beta chain sequence and its context. Its cognate antigen is unknown. With 60 Vbeta and 13 Jbeta primers, the PCR was carried out. The protocol was immunoSEQ multiplex PCR, while the TCRdb copy is restricted to in-frame clones and leaves out a portion. The sample is made up of approximately 58,000 clones, and the top ten hold 3.6% of it. The data belong to a study of cytomegalovirus exposure and HLA in healthy donors. Study details: In terms of ancestry, the Caucasian-associated cluster contained roughly 81% of the roughly 400 genotyped donors.

The germline V gene encodes CDR1 SQVTM and CDR2 ANQGSEA. Between the trimmed V and J ends, which lost 5 bases and 5 bases, there was a span of 15 bases. The length of the CDR3 is 13 residues. Regarding the study as a whole: Indistinguishable V segments such as TRBV6-2 and TRBV6-3 were excluded. Several of the most significant clusters appeared linked to common viral pathogens, based on a later analysis.

The TCR sequence derives from a woman between 18 and 29 years old in good health and CMV-seronegative. The rearrangement uses TRBV29-1 and TRBJ2-5; D unclear. Sequences were obtained from PBMCs. The CDR3 DNA reads as TGCAGCGTTCTGAGTGGTCATATCGAGACCCAGTACTTC. It translates to CSVLSGHIETQYF. The variable domain in full, completed from reference TRBV29-1 and TRBJ2-5, reads SAVISQKPSRDICQRGTSLTIQCQVDSQVTMMFWYRQQPGQSLTLIATANQGSEATYESGFVIDKFPISRPNLTFSTLTVSNMSPEDSSIYLCSVLSGHIETQYFGPGTRLLVL.